Following are 32 T cell receptor beta chains from one sample sequenced in a study of graft-versus-host responses after intestinal transplantation. The table came from immunoSEQ multiplex PCR; TCRdb's copy has only in-frame clones and leaves some out. The sample lists approximately 100,000 clones; roughly 82% were seen once. The sample consisted of PBMCs, taken 255 days after intestinal transplant. The receptors here all came from a human patient who received an intestinal transplant, so some T cells may come from the graft donor.

The V call is TRBV7-2, the J call TRBJ2-3; D could derive from TRBD1 or TRBD2 (5 bases each). The CDR3 is 15 amino acids. Germline-derived CDR1 and CDR2 are SGHTA and FQGNSA. V lost 3 bases, J lost 3 bases, and 13 bases lay in between. CDR3 sequence reads: CASSLGRPGTDTQYF. The CDR3 DNA reads as TGTGCCAGCAGCTTGGGGCGCCCGGGGACAGATACGCAGTATTTT.

About this clone itself: Other nucleotide sequences from this sample produce the same CDR3. The chain combines TRBV5-1 with TRBJ2-7; a weak D match, TRBD2 (5 bases). Trimming shortened V by 0 bases and J by 1 base, and 11 bases separated the two germline ends. The CDR3 sequence is 15 residues long. Germline V lookup: CDR1 SGHRS, CDR2 YFSETQ. CDR3 bases: TGCGCCAGCAGCTTGGCCGTGGGAGTGTCCTACGAGCAGTACTTC. This translates into CASSLAVGVSYEQYF.

In this sample, this clone turned up a few times. J is TRBJ1-6 and V is TRBV5-1; the D is unclear. From germline, CDR1 is SGHRS and CDR2 YFSETQ. The CDR3 spans 15 residues. The V gene lost 0 bases and the J gene lost 3 bases, with 7 bases spanning the gap. Written as DNA, the CDR3 is TGCGCCAGCAGCTTGGCCCAGCACTATAATTCACCCCTCCACTTT. It specifies CASSLAQHYNSPLHF.

The chain couples TRBV21-1 to TRBJ1-1; the table assigns TRBD1, which was not confirmed against the DNA. TRBV21-1 is marked as a pseudogene. The CDR3 contains 18 residues. The CDR3 DNA reads TGTGCCAGCAGCAAAGCGCTCCAGGACAGGGCGGAATGCACTGAAGCTTTCTTT. Translating gives CASSKALQDRAECTEAFF.

V gene TRBV6-1 combines with J gene TRBJ1-1; D is perhaps TRBD1 (6 bases). The CDR3 has 15 amino acids. The ends were cut back, 6 bases at V and 0 bases at J, with 14 bases in the middle. Germline lookup yields CDR1 MNHNS and CDR2 SASEGT. The CDR3 is CASRPWGPLNTEAFF. The CDR3 DNA sequence: TGTGCCAGCAGGCCTTGGGGGCCTCTGAACACTGAAGCTTTCTTT.

The rearrangement links TRBV7-8 to TRBJ1-1; 8 bases agree with TRBD1. CDR3 length: 17 amino acids. Germline V gene lookup returns CDR1 SGHVS and CDR2 FQNEAQ. V lost 1 base and J lost 0; bases outside the gene matches: 7. The CDR3 here is CASSLGPGGRMNTEAFF. In DNA form, the CDR3 reads TGTGCCAGCAGCTTAGGACCAGGGGGCCGCATGAACACTGAAGCTTTCTTT.

The chain uses TRBV15 and TRBJ1-6, with D possibly TRBD1 on 5 matching bases. Trimming removed 0 bases from V and 7 bases from J, with 10 bases in between. The CDR3 consists of 15 residues. CDR1 LNHNV and CDR2 YYDKDF come from the germline V gene (reference sequence). CDR3 nucleotide sequence: TGTGCCACCAGCAGAGACCGGGGGGTAAATTCACCCCTCCACTTT. This gives the protein CATSRDRGVNSPLHF. The variable domain in full, completed from reference TRBV15 and TRBJ1-6, reads DAMVIQNPRYQVTQFGKPVTLSCSQTLNHNVMYWYQQKSSQAPKLLFHYYDKDFNNEADTPDNFQSRRPNTSFCFLDIRSPGLGDTAMYLCATSRDRGVNSPLHFGNGTRLTVT.

In this sample, this clone turned up once. This chain connects TRBV7-3 to TRBJ2-5; the D gene is possibly TRBD1 (6 bases). The germline CDR1 and CDR2 sequences are SGHTA and FQGTGA. The V end was cut by 3 bases, the J end by 4 bases, with 9 bases between. The CDR3 is 13 residues long. CDR3 sequence: CASSLAGVETQYF. CDR3 in DNA: TGTGCCAGCAGCTTGGCAGGGGTAGAGACCCAGTACTTC.

To note about this clone: Other DNA sequences of this sample code for an identical CDR3. The CDR3 loop is CASSFLQGTGGRKDYGYTF. The CDR3 nucleotides are TGTGCCAGCAGCTTTCTTCAGGGGACAGGGGGCAGAAAGGACTATGGCTACACCTTC. The chain uses TRBV5-6 and TRBJ1-2, with TRBD1 matching over 12 bases. Germline values: CDR1 SGHDT, CDR2 YYEEEE. The CDR3 is made up of 19 amino acids. Trimming cost V 2 bases and J 3 bases; bases outside gene matches: 14.

The rearrangement joins TRBV7-6 to TRBJ2-7; perhaps TRBD1 as D (5 bases). V was trimmed by 3 bases and J by 2 bases, leaving 14 bases between them. CDR1 SGHVS and CDR2 FNYEAQ come from the germline V gene. The CDR3 has 15 amino acids. This CDR3 reads CASSFGPGNPYEQYF. In DNA, the CDR3 is TGTGCCAGCAGCTTCGGCCCAGGGAACCCCTACGAGCAGTACTTC.

V gene TRBV5-6 combines with J gene TRBJ1-3; no firm D call. Germline CDR1 reads SGHDT; CDR2 reads YYEEEE. This CDR3 is 16 amino acids long. Between the trimmed V and J ends, which lost 0 bases and 3 bases, there was a span of 13 bases. The CDR3 reads CASSLARSVIGNTIYF. The CDR3 nucleotides are TGTGCCAGCAGCTTGGCCCGGTCAGTGATTGGAAACACCATATATTTT.

CDR3 DNA sequence: TGTGCCAGCAGCAACACAGATACGCAGTATTTT. It is translated as CASSNTDTQYF. The rearrangement joins TRBV9 to TRBJ2-3; D remains unclear. Germline loops: CDR1 SGDLS, CDR2 YYNGEE. Trimming left V 4 bases short and J 2 bases short, with 2 bases between. CDR3 length equals 11 residues.

The chain combines TRBV4-3 with TRBJ2-7; 11 bases are a match to TRBD1. CDR1 and CDR2 from the germline V gene are LGHNA and YSLEER. V trimming: 4 bases; J trimming: 2 bases; junction bases outside the gene matches: 1. The CDR3 runs 14 residues. CDR3 sequence reads: CASSLGQGAYEQYF. In DNA, the CDR3 is TGCGCCAGCAGCCTGGGACAGGGGGCCTACGAGCAGTACTTC.

Remarks on this clone: The junction does not match germline at one end; this may be a read error. Other DNA variants within this sample encode the same CDR3. This chain joins TRBV28 and TRBJ1-2, with 8 bases identical to TRBD1. This CDR3 contains 15 residues. CDR1 and CDR2 (germline): MDHEN, SYDVKM. CDR3 DNA sequence: TGTGCCAGCAGTACCCCTCTAGGGACAGGCTATGGCTACACTTTC. This translates into CASSTPLGTGYGYTF.

This chain uses TRBV5-4 with TRBJ2-3, with 8 bases lining up with TRBD2. Germline lookup yields CDR1 SGHNT and CDR2 YYREEE (reference sequence). Germline trimming cut 7 bases from V and 4 bases from J; bases unmatched to any gene: 17. This CDR3 is 17 amino acids long. CDR3 sequence reads: CASFAHRGGLNADTQYF. The CDR3 DNA is TGTGCCAGCTTCGCCCACCGGGGGGGCCTCAATGCAGATACGCAGTATTTT.

Concerning this clone itself: It is likely a read error, because the conserved phenylalanine at the end of the CDR3 is missing. The chain couples TRBV28 to TRBJ1-2; TRBD1 matches 7 bases. The germline V gene has CDR1 MDHEN and CDR2 SYDVKM. Trimming cost V 3 bases and J 8 bases; bases outside gene matches: 18. The CDR3 is 17 residues long. The chain's CDR3 is CASSFTFAATGVVGYTL. In DNA, the CDR3 is TGTGCCAGCAGTTTTACGTTCGCTGCCACAGGGGTTGTCGGCTACACCCTC.

The V call is TRBV7-9, the J call TRBJ2-1; TRBD2 matches 13 bases. The CDR3 is 17 amino acids. Germline V lookup: CDR1 SEHNR, CDR2 FQNEAQ (reference sequence). With V trimmed by 3 bases and J by 9 bases, 11 bases remained unmatched. CDR3 residues: CASSFAPGTSGNGEQFF. Written as DNA, the CDR3 is TGTGCCAGCAGCTTTGCACCCGGGACTAGCGGGAACGGTGAGCAGTTCTTC. Full variable domain (rest looked up from reference TRBV7-9 and TRBJ2-1): DTGVSQNPRHKITKRGQNVTFRCDPISEHNRLYWYRQTLGQGPEFLTYFQNEAQLEKSRLLSDRFSAERPKGSFSTLEIQRTEQGDSAMYLCASSFAPGTSGNGEQFFGPGTRLTVL.

The rearrangement uses TRBV28 and TRBJ1-4; no clear D. V was cut by 4 bases and J by 0 bases, with 12 bases left in between. The CDR3 runs 16 residues. Germline assignment: CDR1 MDHEN and CDR2 SYDVKM. The CDR3 DNA reads as TGTGCCAGCAGTTCCCACCGAAGGGCAACTAATGAAAAACTGTTTTTT. Residues: CASSSHRRATNEKLFF.

The CDR3 nucleotides are TGTGCCAGCAGCGACGACAGCTACGAGCAGTACGTC. Encoded protein: CASSDDSYEQYV. The chain joins TRBV2 to TRBJ2-7, with D tentatively TRBD1 (5 bases). CDR1 is SNHLY and CDR2 is FYNNEI in the germline V gene. The V gene lost 6 bases and the J gene lost 3 bases, with 9 bases spanning the gap. The CDR3 extends over 12 amino acids.

The chain links TRBV11-2 to TRBJ1-2; D unresolved. Germline assignment: CDR1 SGHAT and CDR2 FQNNGV. This CDR3 has 17 amino acids. Trimming shortened V by 0 bases and J by 7 bases, and 21 bases separated the two germline ends. CDR3 in DNA: TGTGCCAGCAGCTTAGATGGCCCGATCCCGGGTTCGGGTGGCTACACCTTC. This codes for CASSLDGPIPGSGGYTF.

This clone was found a few times. The chain has TRBV28 and TRBJ2-5; perhaps TRBD1 as D (6 bases). The V end was cut by 2 bases, the J end by 0 bases, with 16 bases between. There are 17 residues in the CDR3. Germline V CDR1 and CDR2: MDHEN, SYDVKM. CDR3 DNA sequence: TGTGCCAGCAGTTTAATCAGGGGTGGCTGGTACCAAGAGACCCAGTACTTC. This encodes CASSLIRGGWYQETQYF.

The chain joins TRBV6-1 to TRBJ1-2, with TRBD1 matching over 7 bases. V gave up 6 bases and J gave up 4 bases; unmatched junction bases: 5. Germline loops: CDR1 MNHNS, CDR2 SASEGT. The CDR3 loop spans 13 amino acids. Here the CDR3 DNA reads TGTGCCAGCAGGCTCAGGGGGGCCTATGGCTACACCTTC. As protein: CASRLRGAYGYTF.

The J gene is TRBJ2-1, the V gene TRBV6-4; D is undetermined. The germline V gene encodes CDR1 MRHNA and CDR2 SNTAGT. V lost 6 bases, J lost 7 bases, and 16 bases lay in between. The CDR3 loop spans 14 amino acids. The CDR3 reads CASSAQGPTNEQFF. In DNA form, the CDR3 reads TGTGCCAGCAGCGCGCAAGGTCCAACGAATGAGCAGTTCTTC.

In its sample, this clone was seen once. The chain employs TRBV30 and TRBJ1-3; no clear D. Germline loops: CDR1 GTSNPN, CDR2 SVGIG (reference sequence). V was pared by 5 bases and J by 9 bases, with 11 bases between. This CDR3 spans 11 amino acids. The CDR3 loop reads CAWGRLSTIYF. The CDR3 DNA reads TGTGCCTGGGGACGTCTTAGCACCATATATTTT.

The CDR3 sequence: CASSSVTAGGQRNEQFF. The CDR3 DNA follows: TGCGCCAGCAGCTCCGTTACGGCGGGGGGGCAACGGAATGAGCAGTTCTTC. The chain uses TRBV5-1 and TRBJ2-1; 9 bases line up with TRBD2. Germline values: CDR1 SGHRS, CDR2 YFSETQ. V was pared by 3 bases and J by 7 bases, with 14 bases of the junction left unmatched. This CDR3 region has 17 residues.

The chain has TRBV11-2 and TRBJ2-5; D call uncertain. The CDR3 runs to 11 residues. Trimming stripped 1 base from V and 13 bases from J, with 10 bases between. The germline V gene encodes CDR1 SGHAT and CDR2 FQNNGV. CDR3 coding DNA: TGTGCCAGCAGCTTAGGAGTAGCCGCGTACTTC. Residues: CASSLGVAAYF.

This clone was found a few times. This chain joins TRBV21-1 and TRBJ2-7; TRBD2, the D gene given by the table, was not confirmed from the DNA. TRBV21-1 is assigned pseudogene status. The CDR3 extends over 14 amino acids. The CDR3 DNA follows: TGTGCCAGCAGCAAGGGACTAGCAATCTACGAGCAGTACTTC. Amino acid sequence: CASSKGLAIYEQYF.

J is TRBJ2-7 and V is TRBV7-8; D perhaps matches TRBD1 (6 bases). CDR3 length: 14 amino acids. V was clipped by 5 bases and J by 7 bases, with 18 bases between them. Germline values: CDR1 SGHVS, CDR2 FQNEAQ. This CDR3 is CASSADSPTWEQYF. The CDR3 DNA reads TGTGCCAGCAGCGCGGACAGCCCTACCTGGGAGCAGTACTTC.

V gene TRBV6-1 combines with J gene TRBJ1-4; D possibly corresponds to TRBD1 (5 bases). Germline CDR1 and CDR2: MNHNS and SASEGT. V lost 0 bases, J lost 3 bases, and 14 bases lay in between. The CDR3 extends over 17 amino acids. The CDR3 region has the DNA TGTGCCAGCAGTGAAGCCCCAGGGTACTTCGCTAATGAAAAACTGTTTTTT. Encoded protein: CASSEAPGYFANEKLFF.

The chain joins TRBV6-6 to TRBJ2-3; D unclear. The V gene's germline CDR1 is MNHNY and CDR2 SVGAGI (reference sequence). This CDR3 contains 14 residues. Trimming shortened V by 0 bases and J by 6 bases, and 10 bases separated the two germline ends. The CDR3: CASSYSGIHDTQYF. CDR3 DNA: TGTGCCAGCAGTTACTCAGGAATCCATGATACGCAGTATTTT.

The rearrangement uses TRBV7-9 and TRBJ2-2; 7 bases map to TRBD1. V was clipped by 5 bases and J by 4 bases; unmatched bases: 4. The CDR3 has 14 amino acids. Germline V gene lookup returns CDR1 SEHNR and CDR2 FQNEAQ (reference sequence). DNA of the CDR3: TGTGCCAGCAGCCCAGGGACAGCCACCGGGGAGCTGTTTTTT. Translated, it gives CASSPGTATGELFF.

The gene calls are TRBV5-6 and TRBJ2-3; D is ambiguous. CDR3 length: 14 amino acids. Germline V gene data show CDR1 as SGHDT and CDR2 as YYEEEE. Trimming pared 1 base from V and 4 bases from J, leaving 10 bases between. The chain's CDR3 is CASSLLDPADTQYF. CDR3 coding DNA: TGTGCCAGCAGCTTGTTGGACCCCGCAGATACGCAGTATTTT. The whole variable domain, remainder taken from reference TRBV5-6 and TRBJ2-3, is DAGVTQSPTHLIKTRGQQVTLRCSPKSGHDTVSWYQQALGQGPQFIFQYYEEEERQRGNFPDRFSGHQFPNYSSELNVNALLLGDSALYLCASSLLDPADTQYFGPGTRLTVL.